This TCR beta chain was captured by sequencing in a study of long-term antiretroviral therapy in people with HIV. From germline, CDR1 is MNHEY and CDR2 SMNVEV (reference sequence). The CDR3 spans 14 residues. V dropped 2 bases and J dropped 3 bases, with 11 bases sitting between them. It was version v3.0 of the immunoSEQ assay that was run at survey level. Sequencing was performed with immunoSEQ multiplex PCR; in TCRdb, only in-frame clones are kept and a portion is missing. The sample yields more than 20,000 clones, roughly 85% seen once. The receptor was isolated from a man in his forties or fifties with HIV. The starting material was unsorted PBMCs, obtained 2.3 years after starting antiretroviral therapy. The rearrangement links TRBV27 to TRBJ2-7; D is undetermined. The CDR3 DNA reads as TGTGCCAGCAGTTTAAAAAAGTGGGGCTACGAGCAGTACTTC. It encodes CASSLKKWGYEQYF.